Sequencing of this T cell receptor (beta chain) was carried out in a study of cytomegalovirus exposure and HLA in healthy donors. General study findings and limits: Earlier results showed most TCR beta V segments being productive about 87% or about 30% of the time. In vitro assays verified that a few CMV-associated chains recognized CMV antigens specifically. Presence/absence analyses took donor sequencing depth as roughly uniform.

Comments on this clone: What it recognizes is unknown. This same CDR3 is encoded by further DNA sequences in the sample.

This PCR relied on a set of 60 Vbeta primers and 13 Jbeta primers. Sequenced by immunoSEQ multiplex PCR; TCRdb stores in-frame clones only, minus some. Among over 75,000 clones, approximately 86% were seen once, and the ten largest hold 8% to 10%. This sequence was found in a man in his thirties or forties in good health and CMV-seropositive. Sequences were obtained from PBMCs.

The CDR3 protein is CASSLRSGSNQPQHF. The CDR3 DNA reads TGTGCCAGCAGTTTAAGGTCAGGAAGCAATCAGCCCCAGCATTTT. This chain joins TRBV27 and TRBJ1-5; no clear D. From germline, CDR1 is MNHEY and CDR2 SMNVEV (reference sequence). The CDR3 loop spans 15 amino acids. Trimming removed 2 bases from V and 1 base from J, with 9 bases in between.